These T cell receptor beta chains were read from a single sample in a study of blood T cell repertoires in COVID-19. Libraries were prepared by immunoSEQ multiplex PCR; TCRdb keeps only in-frame clonotypes and omits some of them. The sample includes approximately 210,000 clones, 75% to 85% of them seen just once. Source material: PBMCs or T cells enriched from blood (not recorded which). The receptors were gathered from a man aged 25 to 45 with acute COVID-19. Each CDR3 is given with its conserved first and last residue. The order of the fields is J gene, V gene, clone size, D gene, CDR3 protein, CDR3 DNA. The D gene is left open where the match is weak. Part of the rows lack a size; the others show once, few, many or a class for expanded clones.

>TRBJ1-5|TRBV28|-|-
CASVQGRAFSNQPQHF
TGTGCCAGCGTCCAGGGGAGGGCCTTTAGCAATCAGCCCCAGCATTTT
>TRBJ1-5|TRBV19|-|TRBD1
CASSLLGQGAGQPQHF
TGTGCCAGTAGTCTTCTCGGGCAGGGGGCTGGACAGCCCCAGCATTTT
>TRBJ1-2|TRBV21-1|-|-
CASSRHSNYGYTF
TGTGCCAGCAGCAGACATAGTAACTATGGCTACACCTTC
>TRBJ1-2|TRBV28|few|-
CASSTLMEGFGGYTF
TGTGCCAGCAGTACTCTCATGGAGGGCTTCGGTGGCTACACCTTC
>TRBJ2-3|TRBV9|-|TRBD1
CASSVESGTGLGTDTQYF
TGTGCCAGCAGCGTAGAATCCGGGACAGGGTTAGGTACAGATACGCAGTATTTT
>TRBJ1-2|TRBV3-1/TRBV3-2|-|TRBD1
CASSQVFTGQGYQGYTF
TGTGCCAGCAGCCAAGTCTTTACGGGACAGGGGTATCAAGGCTACACCTTC
>TRBJ2-3|TRBV5-4|-|-
CASSSTWGLDTDTQYF
TGTGCCAGCAGCTCCACCTGGGGACTCGACACAGATACGCAGTATTTT
>TRBJ1-5|TRBV3-1/TRBV3-2|-|-
CASSPLRVVCTQPQHF
TGTGCCAGCAGCCCGCTAAGAGTCGTTTGTACTCAGCCCCAGCATTTT
>TRBJ2-1|TRBV7-2|-|-
CASSSRRTYEQFF
TGTGCCAGCAGCTCTAGACGGACTTATGAGCAGTTCTTC
>TRBJ1-2|TRBV28|-|TRBD1
CASRGQGAYGYTF
TGTGCCAGCAGGGGACAGGGGGCCTATGGCTACACCTTC
>TRBJ2-1|TRBV7-3|-|TRBD2
CASSIVGGADYNEQFF
TGTGCCAGCAGCATAGTCGGGGGGGCAGACTACAATGAGCAGTTCTTC
>TRBJ1-6|TRBV6-5|-|-
CATPRAGENSPLHF
TGTGCCACCCCCCGTGCAGGGGAGAATTCACCCCTCCACTTT
>TRBJ1-1|TRBV3-1/TRBV3-2|-|-
CASSQRTVSEAFF
TGTGCCAGCAGCCAGAGGACAGTCTCTGAAGCTTTCTTT
>TRBJ2-5|TRBV27|-|-
CASSSSTGTLIAQYF
TGTGCCAGCAGTTCGTCGACAGGCACGTTGATCGCCCAGTACTTC
>TRBJ2-7|TRBV6-5|-|TRBD1
CASWDRGAYEQYF
TGTGCCAGTTGGGACAGGGGCGCCTACGAGCAGTACTTC
>TRBJ1-2|TRBV14|-|-
CASSPSGGHELDYGYTF
TGTGCCAGCAGCCCCAGCGGGGGGCATGAGTTGGACTATGGCTACACCTTC
>TRBJ2-7|TRBV25-1|few|-
CASADSYEQYF
TGTGCCAGCGCGGACAGCTACGAGCAGTACTTC
>TRBJ2-5|TRBV20-1|many|-
CSAEDQETQYF
TGCAGTGCCGAGGACCAAGAGACCCAGTACTTC